A selection of T cell receptor beta chains follows, all from one sample in a study of CD8 T cells in ankylosing spondylitis. In TCRdb, the 5' RACE reads were re-called with MiXCR into one record per CDR3 protein. The sample has nearly 250,000 distinct CDR3 sequences; about 30% are singletons. The sequenced material came from blood, either unsorted or a sorted T cell fraction (not recorded which). The receptors originated from a male donor with ankylosing spondylitis or in good health (not recorded which). The CDR3 runs from the conserved cysteine through the conserved F or W. The D gene is left open where the match is weak. Size values are once, few and many counts, or a class for expanded clones, and some rows have none.

J	V	size	D	DNA	CDR3
TRBJ2-1	TRBV12-3/TRBV12-4	few	-	TGTGCCAGCAGTTTTAGGGGATACAATGAGCAGTTCTTC	CASSFRGYNEQFF
TRBJ2-3	TRBV29-1	few	-	TGCAGCGTTGAGAGTCCAGATACGCAGTATTTT	CSVESPDTQYF
TRBJ2-2	TRBV12-3/TRBV12-4	-	-	TGTGCCAGCACCAGTTTGAACACCGGGGAGCTGTTTTTT	CASTSLNTGELFF
TRBJ2-7	TRBV20-1	few	TRBD2	TGCAGTGCTAGATCCAACCTAGCGGGGGAGTCCTACGAGCAGTACTTC	CSARSNLAGESYEQYF
TRBJ2-2	TRBV12-3/TRBV12-4	-	-	TGTGCCAGCAGTTTACGGCCAGAGGCCGGGGAGCTGTTTTTT	CASSLRPEAGELFF
TRBJ2-5	TRBV5-5	-	-	TGTGCCAGCAGCTTGCCGCAGGGGCGGGGGGAGACCCAGTACTTC	CASSLPQGRGETQYF
TRBJ1-1	TRBV29-1	few	TRBD1	TGCAGCTCCCGGACAGGGACTATGAACACTGAAGCTTTCTTT	CSSRTGTMNTEAFF
TRBJ1-1	TRBV15	few	-	TGTGCCACCAGCAGAGACGTGGGATGGACTGAAGCTTTCTTT	CATSRDVGWTEAFF
TRBJ1-6	TRBV18	few	-	TGTGCCAGCTCACCACGAGAAGGGGGGTCCTCACCCCTCCACTTT	CASSPREGGSSPLHF
TRBJ1-5	TRBV20-1	-	-	TGCAGTGTCTATATGGGGAAGGATAGACGGAACAATCAGCCCCAGCATTTT	CSVYMGKDRRNNQPQHF
TRBJ2-1	TRBV15	-	-	TGTGCCACCAGCAAGGCCCCGAGCTCCTACAATGAGCAGTTCTTC	CATSKAPSSYNEQFF
TRBJ1-1	TRBV27	few	TRBD1	TGTGCCAGCAGTGTACAACAGGGGGACACTGAAGCTTTCTTT	CASSVQQGDTEAFF
TRBJ2-7	TRBV21-1	-	-	TGTGCCAGCAGCAAAAGTGAGGGACAGGGTACTAACGAGCAGTACTTC	CASSKSEGQGTNEQYF
TRBJ2-7	TRBV6-6	few	TRBD1	TGTGCCAGCAGTTACTCGACAGGGGCCGAGCAGTACTTC	CASSYSTGAEQYF
TRBJ2-7	TRBV20-1	-	TRBD2	TGCAGTGCTTGTGAGGCGGGGGGGCCGACCTACGAGCAGTACTTC	CSACEAGGPTYEQYF
TRBJ2-3	TRBV5-1	-	-	TGCGCCAGCAGCTTGGGTGGAAAAGGCATAGATACGCAGTATTTT	CASSLGGKGIDTQYF
TRBJ1-1	TRBV24-1	-	TRBD1	TGTGCCACCAGGTCTGCAGGGGGCTTGGACACTGAAGCTTTCTTT	CATRSAGGLDTEAFF
TRBJ2-5	TRBV20-1	-	-	TGCAGTGCGAATTCTGGGGGCCACGAGACCCAGTACTTC	CSANSGGHETQYF
TRBJ2-1	TRBV6-4	-	-	TGTGCCACCAGTGACCCGAAAAGGTACAATGAGCAGTTCTTC	CATSDPKRYNEQFF
TRBJ2-3	TRBV6-1	few	-	TGTGCCAGCAGGAACAGGGATAGCACAGATACGCAGTATTTT	CASRNRDSTDTQYF
TRBJ2-5	TRBV12-3/TRBV12-4	-	TRBD2	TGTGCCAGCAGTCTCGGACTAGCGGGGTTACAAGAGACCCAGTACTTC	CASSLGLAGLQETQYF
TRBJ2-1	TRBV29-1	-	TRBD1	TGCAGCGTTGAATTGGACAGGGCCAATGAGCAGTTCTTC	CSVELDRANEQFF
TRBJ2-7	TRBV20-1	-	-	TGCAGTGCTGGGATAGAGTACGAGCAGTACTTC	CSAGIEYEQYF
TRBJ2-1	TRBV7-9	-	-	TGTGCCAGCAGTCCGGGGGCAAACTACAATGAGCAGTTCTTC	CASSPGANYNEQFF
TRBJ2-3	TRBV7-8	-	-	TGTGCCAGCAGCTTTAGGGCCCACCCAGATACGCAGTATTTT	CASSFRAHPDTQYF